This T cell receptor (beta chain) was retrieved from a study of T cells in Graves' hyperthyroidism and ophthalmopathy. RNA transcripts provided the source from which TCR beta CDR3 regions were amplified. HTBI primers were employed in a first-round RT-PCR of the TCR CDR3. Each CDR3 protein is one row after TCRdb ran MiXCR on the multiplex PCR reads. The sample has around 180,000 distinct CDR3 sequences; around 15% are singletons. Germline lookup yields CDR1 SGHRS and CDR2 YFSETQ. This CDR3 region has 15 residues. Unmatched junction bases numbered 5, after V lost 1 base and J lost 5 bases. The sample holds many counts of this clonotype.

This sequence was found in a woman aged 45-60 years with Graves' hyperthyroidism. Sequencing was carried out using blood. This chain links TRBV5-1 with TRBJ2-1; 8 nucleotides match TRBD1. The CDR3 nucleotides are TGCGCCAGCAGCTTGACGGGGACAGGCCACAATGAGCAGTTCTTC. Its translation is CASSLTGTGHNEQFF.